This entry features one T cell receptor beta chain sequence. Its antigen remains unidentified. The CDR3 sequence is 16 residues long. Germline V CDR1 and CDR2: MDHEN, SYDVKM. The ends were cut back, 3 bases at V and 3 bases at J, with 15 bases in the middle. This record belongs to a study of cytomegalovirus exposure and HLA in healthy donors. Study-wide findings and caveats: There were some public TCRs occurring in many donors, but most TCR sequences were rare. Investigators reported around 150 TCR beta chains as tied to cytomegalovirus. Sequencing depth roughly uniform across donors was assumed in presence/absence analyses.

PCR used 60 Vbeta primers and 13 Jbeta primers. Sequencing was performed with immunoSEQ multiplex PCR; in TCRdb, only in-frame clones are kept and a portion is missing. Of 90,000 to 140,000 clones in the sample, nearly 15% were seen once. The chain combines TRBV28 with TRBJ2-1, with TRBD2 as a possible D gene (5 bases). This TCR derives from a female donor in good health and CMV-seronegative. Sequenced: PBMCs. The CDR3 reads CASSLFLRVDYNEQFF. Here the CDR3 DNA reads TGTGCCAGCAGTTTGTTTCTGCGGGTGGACTACAATGAGCAGTTCTTC.